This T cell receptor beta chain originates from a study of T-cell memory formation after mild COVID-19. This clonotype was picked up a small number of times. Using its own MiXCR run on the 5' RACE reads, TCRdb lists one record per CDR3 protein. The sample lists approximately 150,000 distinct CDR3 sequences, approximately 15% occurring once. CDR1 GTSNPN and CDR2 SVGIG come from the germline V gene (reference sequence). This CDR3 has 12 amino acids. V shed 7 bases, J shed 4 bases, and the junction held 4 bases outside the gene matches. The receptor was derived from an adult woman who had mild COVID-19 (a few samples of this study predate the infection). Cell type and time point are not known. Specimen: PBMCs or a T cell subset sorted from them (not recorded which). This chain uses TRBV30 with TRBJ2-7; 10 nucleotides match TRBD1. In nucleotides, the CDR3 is TGTGCCTCGACAGGGGGCGAGTACGAGCAGTACTTC. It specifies CASTGGEYEQYF.